This record covers a single TCR beta chain. The junction and the germline gene differ at one end; a read error may be behind it. Three rounds of nested PCR, following a modified ARM-PCR protocol, produced the TCRbeta library. Using its own MiXCR run on the multiplex PCR reads, TCRdb lists one record per CDR3 protein. The sample holds about 82,000 distinct CDR3 sequences; around 77% are singletons and the top ten take about 12%. The CDR3 length is 13 residues. Germline assignment: CDR1 MNHNS and CDR2 SASEGT. This sample stems from a study of tumor and adjacent non-tumor tissue in lung cancer. This sample's RNA came from whole unsorted tissue.

The sequence derives from a woman between 45 and 65 years old with non-small cell lung cancer. The J gene is TRBJ2-7, the V gene TRBV6-1, with TRBD2 matching over 7 bases. The sample taken for sequencing was lung tumor tissue. As DNA, the CDR3 is TGTGCCAGCAGTGCCTGGGGGGGATACGAGCAGTATTTC. Its translation: CASSAWGGYEQYF.